This passage covers 20 T cell receptor beta chains from one sample sequenced in a study of vaccination effects on CD4 cells after COVID-19. Subsequent to a culture period of 10 to 11 days, CD4+ T cells were isolated. Participants were given two doses of BNT162b2 or mRNA-1273 vaccine. The assay was immunoSEQ multiplex PCR, and TCRdb's table has in-frame clones only and misses some. The table has just under 75,000 clones, roughly 75% seen once. The antigens of these receptors remain unknown. The sample consisted of CD4+ T cells from PBMCs cultured without peptide, taken after COVID-19 vaccination. The receptors were gathered from a human donor who received a COVID-19 vaccine.

The chain couples TRBV24-1 to TRBJ2-3, with D perhaps matching TRBD1 (6 bases). The germline V gene has CDR1 KGHDR and CDR2 SFDVKD. V lost 4 bases, J lost 2 bases, and 15 bases lay in between. The CDR3 runs 16 residues. The CDR3 bases are TGTGCCACCAGTGACAGGACAGCCCGGGTCACAGATACGCAGTATTTT. It specifies CATSDRTARVTDTQYF.

This clone was counted a few times. The chain is built from TRBV5-1 and TRBJ1-2, with a tentative D call TRBD1 (6 bases). CDR1 is SGHRS, CDR2 YFSETQ, per germline. The CDR3 spans 13 residues. Trimming left V 1 base short and J 6 bases short, with 10 bases between. Written as DNA, the CDR3 is TGCGCCAGCAGCTTGACATACAGGGATGGCTACACCTTC. Its translation is CASSLTYRDGYTF.

V and J are TRBV10-3 and TRBJ1-5; TRBD1 matches at 10 bases. Per the germline V gene, CDR1 is ENHRY and CDR2 is SYGVKD. The junction had 8 bases not matched to a gene; V was cut back by 10 bases and J by 2 bases. The CDR3 loop spans 15 amino acids. The CDR3 protein is CATEDRGDGNQPQHF. CDR3 DNA sequence: TGTGCCACCGAGGACAGGGGGGATGGCAATCAGCCCCAGCATTTT.

This clone was seen more than once but under ten times. The chain employs TRBV4-2 and TRBJ1-5; tentatively, D is TRBD1 (6 bases). V was shortened by 1 base and J by 5 bases, with 12 bases between the two germline ends. Germline V CDR1 and CDR2: LGHNA, YNFKEQ. CDR3 length equals 15 residues. CDR3 residues: CASSQGGQGDQPQHF. As DNA, the CDR3 is TGTGCCAGCAGCCAAGGGGGGCAGGGCGATCAGCCCCAGCATTTT.

This chain connects TRBV3-1 (or the pseudogene TRBV3-2) to TRBJ2-6; D is uncertain. This CDR3 is built from 15 residues. V lost 2 bases to trimming and J lost 3 bases, with 8 bases between them. Germline V gives CDR1 LGHDT, CDR2 YNNKEL (reference sequence). The CDR3 is CASSQTDGGANVLTF. The CDR3 DNA follows: TGTGCCAGCAGCCAAACTGATGGTGGGGCCAACGTCCTGACTTTC.

The chain recombines TRBV6-4 with TRBJ2-2; D gene uncertain. CDR1 is MRHNA and CDR2 is SNTAGT in the germline V gene. V was cut by 4 bases and J by 3 bases, with 6 bases left in between. The CDR3 totals 13 residues. The CDR3 DNA sequence: TGTGCCAGCAGTGGCACATACACCGGGGAGCTGTTTTTT. Translated: CASSGTYTGELFF.

With regard to this clone: The same CDR3 can be traced to other DNA sequences in this sample. V is TRBV18 and J is TRBJ2-3; TRBD2 matches 7 bases. This CDR3 region has 14 residues. Germline V gene data show CDR1 as KGHSH and CDR2 as LQKENI. J was trimmed by 4 bases and V by 1 base; bases with no gene match: 2. The CDR3 DNA follows: TGTGCCAGCTCACCACGTGGGGGGGCAGATACGCAGTATTTT. Its translation is CASSPRGGADTQYF. Complete variable domain (other parts from reference TRBV18 and TRBJ2-3): NAGVMQNPRHLVRRRGQEARLRCSPMKGHSHVYWYRQLPEEGLKFMVYLQKENIIDESGMPKERFSAEFPKEGPSILRIQQVVRGDSAAYFCASSPRGGADTQYFGPGTRLTVL.

V usage is TRBV6-2 or TRBV6-3 and J usage is TRBJ1-5, with D hard to call. The CDR3 sequence is 15 residues long. V lost 0 bases, J lost 2 bases, and 8 bases lay in between. Germline V gene sequence: CDR1 MNHEY, CDR2 SVGEGT. The CDR3 region has the DNA TGTGCCAGCAGTTACTCATGGTCCCGCAATCAGCCCCAGCATTTT. Protein sequence: CASSYSWSRNQPQHF.

This clone was counted a single time. The chain carries TRBV6-4 and TRBJ1-1, with no clear D. Per germline, CDR1 MRHNA and CDR2 SNTAGT. The CDR3 runs 13 residues. V was cut by 8 bases and J by 0 bases, with 10 bases left in between. The CDR3 region is CASSNTVNTEAFF. The CDR3, as DNA: TGTGCCAGCTCTAACACGGTGAACACTGAAGCTTTCTTT.

The chain couples TRBV4-1 to TRBJ1-5, with TRBD1 matching 9 bases. The germline CDR1 and CDR2 sequences are MGHRA and YSYEKL. The CDR3 covers 15 residues. Losses at the gene ends were 2 bases for V and 4 bases for J; bases not matched to a gene: 3. This CDR3 is CASSQHGQGNQPQHF. CDR3 DNA: TGCGCCAGCAGCCAACATGGACAGGGGAATCAGCCCCAGCATTTT.

The chain recombines TRBV2 with TRBJ2-1, with 9 nucleotides matching TRBD1. The CDR3 covers 15 residues. V lost 8 bases and J lost 5; bases outside the gene matches: 10. The germline CDR1 and CDR2 sequences are SNHLY and FYNNEI. The CDR3 bases are TGTGCCAGCCACTACGGGACAGGGTCCGACAATGAGCAGTTCTTC. This sequence encodes CASHYGTGSDNEQFF. Together with reference TRBV2 and TRBJ2-1, the CDR3 gives the full variable domain: EPEVTQTPSHQVTQMGQEVILRCVPISNHLYFYWYRQILGQKVEFLVSFYNNEISEKSEIFDDQFSVERPDGSNFTLKIRSTKLEDSAMYFCASHYGTGSDNEQFFGPGTRLTVL.

The chain is built from TRBV5-1 and TRBJ1-4; tentative D call: TRBD1 (5 bases). Germline V gene sequence: CDR1 SGHRS, CDR2 YFSETQ. V was shortened by 0 bases and J by 4 bases, with 10 bases between the two germline ends. CDR3 size: 15 residues. The CDR3 protein is CASSLALRGNEKLFF. CDR3 sequence (DNA): TGCGCCAGCAGCTTGGCCCTGAGGGGTAATGAAAAACTGTTTTTT.

The J gene is TRBJ1-1, the V gene TRBV6-5; the D is unclear. CDR3 length equals 12 residues. Germline CDR1 and CDR2: MNHEY and SVGAGI. Between the trimmed V and J ends, which lost 7 bases and 8 bases, there was a span of 14 bases. The CDR3 DNA reads TGTGCCAGCACCCAAAAAGGGAAAGAAGCTTTCTTT. Its protein product is CASTQKGKEAFF.

The V call is TRBV2, the J call TRBJ2-7; 7 bases are a match to TRBD1. J gave up 2 bases and V 7 bases, and 5 bases lay outside the gene matches. The CDR3 length is 13 residues. Germline V CDR1 and CDR2: SNHLY, FYNNEI. The DNA of the CDR3 is TGTGCCAGCACCCGACAGGGTGCCTACGAGCAGTACGTC. Protein: CASTRQGAYEQYV.

The rearrangement uses TRBV29-1 and TRBJ1-2; D perhaps matches TRBD1 (5 bases). Trimming left V 7 bases short and J 4 bases short, with 16 bases between. CDR1 and CDR2 (germline): SQVTM, ANQGSEA. The CDR3 sequence is 13 residues long. This chain's CDR3 is CSATRDATYGYTF. Here the CDR3 DNA reads TGCAGCGCGACTCGGGACGCCACCTATGGCTACACCTTC.

The chain couples TRBV18 to TRBJ1-1; D might be TRBD1 (6 bases). CDR1 KGHSH and CDR2 LQKENI come from the germline V gene. V lost 6 bases and J 5 bases, leaving 13 bases between the germline ends. The CDR3 contains 13 residues. In DNA form, the CDR3 reads TGTGCCAGCTCGCAAGGGGGGAGGACTGAAGCTTTCTTT. This translates into CASSQGGRTEAFF.

This CDR3 reads CASSLKRPSTDTQYF. In DNA, the CDR3 is TGCGCCAGCAGCTTGAAAAGGCCCTCCACAGATACGCAGTATTTT. The chain carries TRBV5-1 and TRBJ2-3; D remains unclear. The CDR3 sequence is 15 residues long. Trimming removed 1 base at V and 2 bases at J, with 11 bases between. Looked up from germline, CDR1 is SGHRS and CDR2 is YFSETQ.

This chain links TRBV3-1 (or the pseudogene TRBV3-2) with TRBJ2-2, with 8 bases matching TRBD1. The CDR3 has 18 residues. The V gene's germline CDR1 is LGHDT and CDR2 YNNKEL (reference sequence). The V gene end was trimmed by 0 bases and the J gene end by 1 base; junction bases not matched to a gene: 7. The CDR3 loop reads CASSQDPGQAGNTGELFF. The CDR3 DNA reads as TGTGCCAGCAGCCAAGATCCGGGACAGGCCGGGAACACCGGGGAGCTGTTTTTT.

J is TRBJ2-5 and V is TRBV5-1, with D perhaps TRBD1 or TRBD2 (6 bases each). This CDR3 is 14 amino acids long. The V end lost 4 bases, the J end lost 1 base, and 11 bases lay between the germline ends. CDR1 is SGHRS, CDR2 YFSETQ, per germline. The CDR3 region has the DNA TGCGCCAGCAGCCTCGGGGGCTCCCAAGAGACCCAGTACTTC. This gives the protein CASSLGGSQETQYF.

CDR3 bases: TGTGCCAGCAGATACAGACTGGCGGGGGCAGATACGCAGTATTTT. Translating gives CASRYRLAGADTQYF. The chain employs TRBV7-2 and TRBJ2-3; 7 nucleotides agree with TRBD2. The CDR3 runs 15 residues. Germline V gene lookup returns CDR1 SGHTA and CDR2 FQGNSA. Trimming cost V 6 bases and J 4 bases; bases outside gene matches: 10.